The 16 T cell receptor beta chains listed next were all sequenced from one sample in a study of early T cells in non-severe SARS-CoV-2 infection. TCRdb reanalysed the 5' RACE reads using MiXCR and keeps one entry per CDR3 protein. This table holds 22,000 or so distinct CDR3 sequences, around 4.5% found once. The sequencing input was whole blood. The receptors derive from an adult who was a healthcare worker with PCR-confirmed SARS-CoV-2 infection or an uninfected control (not recorded which).

This clonotype was recorded at least ten times. The chain joins TRBV10-3 to TRBJ2-1; TRBD2 is a possible D gene (6 bases). CDR3 length: 13 residues. V was pared by 6 bases and J by 9 bases, with 15 bases between. Germline V gene data show CDR1 as ENHRY and CDR2 as SYGVKD. The CDR3 DNA reads TGTGCCATCAGGGACTACCACGAGGGTGAGCAGTTCTTC. Its translation is CAIRDYHEGEQFF.

This clonotype was seen at least ten times. J is TRBJ2-1 and V is TRBV20-1; the D is unclear. The CDR3 is made up of 16 amino acids. Germline CDR1 and CDR2: DFQATT and SNEGSKA (reference sequence). Trimming shortened V by 4 bases and J by 2 bases, and 18 bases separated the two germline ends. This CDR3 is CSATSSRSEAYNEQFF. The CDR3 DNA reads TGCAGTGCTACCAGCTCAAGATCAGAGGCCTACAATGAGCAGTTCTTC.

This clonotype is labeled as medium-sized. The rearrangement uses TRBV7-2 and TRBJ2-2; the match to TRBD2 covers 7 bases. The CDR3 consists of 15 residues. The germline V gene encodes CDR1 SGHTA and CDR2 FQGNSA. The V gene end was trimmed by 7 bases and the J gene end by 5 bases; junction bases not matched to a gene: 10. This chain's CDR3 is CASTPAGGRTGELFF. The CDR3 region has the DNA TGTGCCAGCACCCCGGCAGGCGGGAGAACCGGGGAGCTGTTTTTT. Complete variable domain (other parts from reference TRBV7-2 and TRBJ2-2): GAGVSQSPSNKVTEKGKDVELRCDPISGHTALYWYRQSLGQGLEFLIYFQGNSAPDKSGLPSDRFSAERTGGSVSTLTIQRTQQEDSAVYLCASTPAGGRTGELFFGEGSRLTVL.

In this sample, this clonotype turned up many times. This chain connects TRBV24-1 to TRBJ2-1; perhaps TRBD2 as D (6 bases). Trimming left V 5 bases short and J 0 bases short, with 13 bases between. The CDR3 is made up of 16 amino acids. Per the germline V gene, CDR1 is KGHDR and CDR2 is SFDVKD. The CDR3 region has the DNA TGTGCCACCAGTGGCCGGGACTCCATCTCCTACAATGAGCAGTTCTTC. Protein sequence: CATSGRDSISYNEQFF.

The genes are TRBV7-6 and TRBJ2-7; TRBD1 or TRBD2 may be the D gene (5 bases each). From germline, CDR1 is SGHVS and CDR2 FNYEAQ. The CDR3 has 14 residues. Trimming left V 3 bases short and J 7 bases short, with 16 bases between. This CDR3 is CASSLGDGRGEQYF. The CDR3, as DNA: TGTGCCAGCAGCTTGGGGGACGGGCGAGGAGAGCAGTACTTC.

The sample holds many counts of this clonotype. The genes are TRBV28 and TRBJ1-2; D remains ambiguous. The CDR3 runs to 12 residues. Between the trimmed V and J ends, which lost 2 bases and 6 bases, there was a span of 7 bases. Germline V gene data show CDR1 as MDHEN and CDR2 as SYDVKM. For the CDR3, the DNA is TGTGCCAGCAGTTTAGTCAGAGATGGCTACACCTTC. It translates to CASSLVRDGYTF.

Ten or more counts support this clonotype. This rearrangement joins TRBV12-3 or TRBV12-4 to TRBJ1-2, with 9 positions matching TRBD1. The CDR3 sequence is 13 residues long. Trimming removed 5 bases from V and 8 bases from J; junction bases left unmatched: 6. The CDR3 loop is CASSPWTGEGYTF. The CDR3, as DNA: TGTGCCAGCAGTCCCTGGACAGGGGAAGGCTACACCTTC.

The table lists this clonotype with a few counts. V usage is TRBV7-2 and J usage is TRBJ2-7, with 7 bases fitting TRBD2. Looked up from germline, CDR1 is SGHTA and CDR2 is FQGNSA. The CDR3 runs 14 residues. Trimming removed 0 bases from V and 1 base from J; junction bases left unmatched: 0. CDR3 residues: CASSLAGGSYEQYF. For the CDR3, the DNA is TGTGCCAGCAGCTTAGCGGGGGGGTCCTACGAGCAGTACTTC.

This sequence joins TRBV7-6 and TRBJ2-3; D gene uncertain. The CDR3 has 13 amino acids. Germline assignment: CDR1 SGHVS and CDR2 FNYEAQ. Trimming took off 9 bases at V and 0 bases at J, with 10 bases between the two ends. The CDR3 loop reads CASRAMSTDTQYF. As DNA, the CDR3 is TGTGCCAGTCGGGCGATGAGCACAGATACGCAGTATTTT.

This clonotype was counted at least ten times. This chain links TRBV27 with TRBJ2-7; no reliable D call. Trimming left V 2 bases short and J 6 bases short, with 11 bases between. CDR3 size: 13 residues. Germline CDR1 reads MNHEY; CDR2 reads SMNVEV (reference sequence). The CDR3 DNA is TGTGCCAGCAGTTTAGGCACGTGGGGCGAGCAGTACTTC. Translation: CASSLGTWGEQYF.

This clonotype was counted many times. V usage is TRBV7-2 and J usage is TRBJ1-1; tentatively, D is TRBD1 (6 bases). The V gene lost 0 bases and the J gene lost 5 bases, with 10 bases spanning the gap. Per the germline V gene, CDR1 is SGHTA and CDR2 is FQGNSA. The CDR3 is 14 residues long. In nucleotides, the CDR3 is TGTGCCAGCAGCTTAGCCTATGGACAGACTGAAGCTTTCTTT. Amino acids: CASSLAYGQTEAFF.

For this clonotype: A read error may explain this, as a much larger clone is one base away. V usage is TRBV18 and J usage is TRBJ2-2; 12 nucleotides agree with TRBD1. In germline, CDR1 is KGHSH, CDR2 LQKENI. This CDR3 comprises 16 residues. CDR3 loop: CASYNRGTGGTGELYF. In DNA, the CDR3 is TGTGCCAGCTACAACCGCGGGACAGGGGGCACCGGGGAGCTGTATTTT.

This clonotype occurred many times. This chain links TRBV12-3 or TRBV12-4 with TRBJ2-2; D possibly corresponds to TRBD2 (6 bases). Trimming cost V 6 bases and J 5 bases, with 7 bases left between them. This CDR3 contains 12 residues. DNA of the CDR3: TGTGCCAGCAGACGGGGGACCGGGGAGCTGTTTTTT. Translation: CASRRGTGELFF.

This clonotype has at least ten counts. The chain combines TRBV10-2 with TRBJ1-2; D gene uncertain. The CDR3 consists of 12 residues. The germline V and J ends were trimmed by 4 bases and 6 bases, with 9 bases remaining between them. Germline CDR1 and CDR2: WSHSY and SAAADI. CDR3 sequence reads: CASSGGFDGYTF. CDR3 bases: TGCGCCAGCAGTGGTGGATTTGATGGCTACACCTTC.

This clonotype was recorded at least ten times. V is TRBV24-1 and J is TRBJ1-1; D uncertain. CDR1 is KGHDR, CDR2 SFDVKD, per germline. There are 13 residues in the CDR3. V dropped 7 bases and J dropped 1 base, with 9 bases sitting between them. In DNA form, the CDR3 reads TGTGCCACCAGAAGAACCGGGAACACTGAAGCTTTCTTT. It encodes CATRRTGNTEAFF.

This clonotype showed up many times. The chain is built from TRBV19 and TRBJ1-1; no definite D call. Germline V gene data show CDR1 as LNHDA and CDR2 as SQIVND (reference sequence). V was trimmed by 4 bases and J by 3 bases, leaving 9 bases between them. The CDR3 totals 13 residues. CDR3 sequence: CASSTGRYTEAFF. In DNA form, the CDR3 reads TGTGCCAGTAGTACGGGTCGATACACTGAAGCTTTCTTT.